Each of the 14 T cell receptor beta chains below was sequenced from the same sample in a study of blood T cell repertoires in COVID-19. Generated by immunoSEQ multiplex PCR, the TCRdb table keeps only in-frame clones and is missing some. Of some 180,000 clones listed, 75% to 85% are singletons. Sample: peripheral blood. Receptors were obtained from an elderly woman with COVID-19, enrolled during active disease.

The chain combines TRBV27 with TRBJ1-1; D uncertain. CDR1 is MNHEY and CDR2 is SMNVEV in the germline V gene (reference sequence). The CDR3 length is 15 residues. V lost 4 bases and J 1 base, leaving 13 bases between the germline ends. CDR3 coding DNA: TGTGCCAGCAGTTCTAGCGGATTATGGAACACTGAAGCTTTCTTT. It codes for CASSSSGLWNTEAFF.

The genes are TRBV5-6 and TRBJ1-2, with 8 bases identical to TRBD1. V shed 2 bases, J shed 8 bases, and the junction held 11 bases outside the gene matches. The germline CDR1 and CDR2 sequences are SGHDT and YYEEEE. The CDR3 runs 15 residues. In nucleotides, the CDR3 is TGTGCCAGCAGCTTCACTGGGACAGGCGGTTCAGGCTACACCTTC. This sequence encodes CASSFTGTGGSGYTF.

The CDR3 nucleotides read TGCGCCAGCAGCCAAGTACAGGGGGCTAAAGGCTACACCTTC. This sequence encodes CASSQVQGAKGYTF. The chain carries TRBV4-1 and TRBJ1-2; 9 bases align to TRBD1. The V gene end was trimmed by 1 base and the J gene end by 8 bases; junction bases not matched to a gene: 5. Germline CDR1 and CDR2: MGHRA and YSYEKL. The CDR3 spans 14 residues.

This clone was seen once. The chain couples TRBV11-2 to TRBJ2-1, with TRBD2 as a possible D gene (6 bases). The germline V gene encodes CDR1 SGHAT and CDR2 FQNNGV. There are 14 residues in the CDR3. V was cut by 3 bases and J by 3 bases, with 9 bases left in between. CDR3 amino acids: CASSLRDGYNEQFF. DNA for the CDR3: TGTGCCAGCAGCTTGCGGGACGGCTACAATGAGCAGTTCTTC.

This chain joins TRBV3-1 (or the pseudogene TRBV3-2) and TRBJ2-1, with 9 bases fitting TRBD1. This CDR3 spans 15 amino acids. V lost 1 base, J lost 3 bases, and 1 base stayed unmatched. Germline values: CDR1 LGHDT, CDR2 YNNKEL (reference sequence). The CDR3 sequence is CASSQGQGVYNEQFF. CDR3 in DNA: TGTGCCAGCAGCCAAGGACAGGGGGTCTACAATGAGCAGTTCTTC.

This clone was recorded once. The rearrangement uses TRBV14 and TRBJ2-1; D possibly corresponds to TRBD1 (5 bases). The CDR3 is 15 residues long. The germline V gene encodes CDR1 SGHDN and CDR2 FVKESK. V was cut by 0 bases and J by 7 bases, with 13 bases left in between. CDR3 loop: CASSQDRQGWNEQFF. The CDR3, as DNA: TGTGCCAGCAGCCAAGATCGGCAGGGTTGGAATGAGCAGTTCTTC.

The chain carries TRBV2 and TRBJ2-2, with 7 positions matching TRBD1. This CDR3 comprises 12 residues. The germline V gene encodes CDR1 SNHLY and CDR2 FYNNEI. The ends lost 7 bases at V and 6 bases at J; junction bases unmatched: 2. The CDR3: CASIQGSGELFF. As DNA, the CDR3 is TGTGCCAGCATACAGGGGTCCGGGGAGCTGTTTTTT.

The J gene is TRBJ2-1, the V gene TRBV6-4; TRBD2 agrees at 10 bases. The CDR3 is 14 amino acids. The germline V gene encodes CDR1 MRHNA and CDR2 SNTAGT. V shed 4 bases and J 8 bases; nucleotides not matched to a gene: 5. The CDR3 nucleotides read TGTGCCAGCAGTGCTAGCGGGGGCGGGGATGAGCAGTTCTTC. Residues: CASSASGGGDEQFF.

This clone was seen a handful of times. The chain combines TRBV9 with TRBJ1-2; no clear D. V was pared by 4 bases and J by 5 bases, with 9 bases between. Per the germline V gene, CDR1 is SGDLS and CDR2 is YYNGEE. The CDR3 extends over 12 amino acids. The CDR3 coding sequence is TGTGCCAGCAGCCCTATTAAATATGGCTACACCTTC. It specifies CASSPIKYGYTF.

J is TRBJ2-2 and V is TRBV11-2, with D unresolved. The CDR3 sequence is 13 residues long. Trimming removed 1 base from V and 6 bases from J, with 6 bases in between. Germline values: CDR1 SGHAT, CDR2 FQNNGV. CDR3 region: CASSLVVPGELFF. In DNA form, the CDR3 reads TGTGCCAGCAGCTTAGTAGTCCCCGGGGAGCTGTTTTTT.

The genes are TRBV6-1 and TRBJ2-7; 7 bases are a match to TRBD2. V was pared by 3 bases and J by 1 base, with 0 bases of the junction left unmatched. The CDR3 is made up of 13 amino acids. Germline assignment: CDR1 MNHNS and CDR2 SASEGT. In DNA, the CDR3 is TGTGCCAGCAGTGACGGGGGGTCCTACGAGCAGTACTTC. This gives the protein CASSDGGSYEQYF.

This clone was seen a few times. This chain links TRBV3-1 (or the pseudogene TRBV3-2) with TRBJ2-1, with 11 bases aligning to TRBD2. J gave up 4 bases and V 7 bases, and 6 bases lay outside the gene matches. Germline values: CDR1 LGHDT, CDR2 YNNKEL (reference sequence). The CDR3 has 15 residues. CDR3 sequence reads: CASTSTSGAYNEQFF. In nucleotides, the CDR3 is TGTGCCAGCACCTCGACTAGCGGGGCATACAATGAGCAGTTCTTC.

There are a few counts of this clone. For the CDR3, the DNA is TGTGCCAGCAGCCCCTCGTGGCCCAATAATTCACCCCTCCACTTT. Translation: CASSPSWPNNSPLHF. V and J are TRBV3-1 (or the pseudogene TRBV3-2) and TRBJ1-6, with D unresolved. The V and J ends lost 4 bases and 5 bases respectively, with 12 bases between them. CDR1 is LGHDT, CDR2 YNNKEL, per germline (reference sequence). The CDR3 spans 15 residues.

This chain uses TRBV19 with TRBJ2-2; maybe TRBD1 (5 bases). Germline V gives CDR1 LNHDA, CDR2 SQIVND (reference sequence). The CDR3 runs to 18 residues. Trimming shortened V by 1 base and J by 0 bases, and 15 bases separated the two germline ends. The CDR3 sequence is CASSIAGLSFSNTGELFF. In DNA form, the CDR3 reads TGTGCCAGTAGTATAGCAGGGCTGTCCTTCTCGAACACCGGGGAGCTGTTTTTT.